The 20 T cell receptor beta chains below come from one sample, sequenced in a study of blood T cell dynamics during melanoma immunotherapy. The time point denotes: pre-treatment baseline. Repertoires were generated with immunoSEQ multiplex PCR, while TCRdb's copy carries only in-frame clones and drops some. This table holds under 15,000 clones, roughly 84% found once. The sequenced sample was blood, obtained from a patient treated with checkpoint blockade. The receptor set was obtained from a human donor with melanoma.

The chain has TRBV5-1 and TRBJ2-3; 10 nucleotides align to TRBD2. This CDR3 is 16 amino acids long. With 2 bases clipped from V and 0 bases from J, the junction kept 3 bases outside the gene matches. Germline assignment: CDR1 SGHRS and CDR2 YFSETQ. The CDR3 spells CASSFSLAGSTDTQYF. CDR3 bases: TGCGCCAGCAGCTTTTCACTAGCGGGGAGCACAGATACGCAGTATTTT.

This chain joins TRBV14 and TRBJ2-6; tentative D call: TRBD2 (5 bases). Deletions cut 3 bases from V and 2 bases from J, with 8 bases between. The CDR3 is made up of 15 amino acids. The germline gives CDR1 SGHDN, CDR2 FVKESK. The CDR3 sequence is CASSQEETGANVLTF. CDR3 DNA sequence: TGTGCCAGCAGCCAGGAGGAAACTGGGGCCAACGTCCTGACTTTC.

The rearrangement links TRBV6-5 to TRBJ2-3; 8 bases line up with TRBD1. Losses at the gene ends were 8 bases for V and 5 bases for J; bases not matched to a gene: 9. The CDR3 sequence is 14 residues long. Germline values: CDR1 MNHEY, CDR2 SVGAGI. CDR3 amino acids: CASSFQQGGDTQYF. The CDR3 nucleotides are TGTGCCAGCTCTTTCCAACAGGGGGGAGATACGCAGTATTTT.

The V gene is TRBV4-1, the J gene TRBJ2-1, with 7 positions matching TRBD2. Per the germline V gene, CDR1 is MGHRA and CDR2 is YSYEKL. Unmatched junction bases numbered 7, after V lost 6 bases and J lost 2 bases. The CDR3 consists of 15 residues. The CDR3, as DNA: TGCGCCAGCAGTCTAAGACTAGCCCCCTACAATGAGCAGTTCTTC. Translation: CASSLRLAPYNEQFF.

The CDR3 coding sequence is TGTGCCAGCAGAGACCGTAAGAGGGGGGAGAACACCGGGGAGCTGTTTTTT. It is translated as CASRDRKRGENTGELFF. V and J are TRBV14 and TRBJ2-2; D possibly matches TRBD1 or TRBD2 (6 bases each). The V gene's germline CDR1 is SGHDN and CDR2 FVKESK. V lost 6 bases to trimming and J lost 1 base, with 18 bases between them. This CDR3 is built from 17 residues.

This clone was seen more than once but under ten times. This rearrangement joins TRBV5-1 to TRBJ2-5, with TRBD1 matching 9 bases. Germline CDR1 SGHRS, CDR2 YFSETQ. Germline trimming cut 4 bases from V and 5 bases from J; bases unmatched to any gene: 6. This CDR3 comprises 14 residues. The CDR3 DNA sequence: TGCGCCAGCAGCGCGGACAGGGGCGGGGAGACCCAGTACTTC. Its translation: CASSADRGGETQYF.

The chain couples TRBV15 to TRBJ2-1, with 11 bases matching TRBD2. This CDR3 spans 17 amino acids. The J segment lost 0 bases and the V segment lost 3 bases, leaving 4 bases of the junction unmatched. The germline V gene encodes CDR1 LNHNV and CDR2 YYDKDF (reference sequence). CDR3: CATSRTSGASSYNEQFF. CDR3 nucleotide sequence: TGTGCCACCAGCAGGACTAGCGGGGCGAGCTCCTACAATGAGCAGTTCTTC.

The CDR3 spells CASRIGGETYEQYF. The CDR3 DNA reads TGTGCCAGCAGGATTGGGGGGGAGACCTACGAGCAGTACTTC. V usage is TRBV6-1 and J usage is TRBJ2-5, with TRBD2 identical over 7 bases. The assigned J gene may be wrong: the sequence end matches TRBJ2-7 better. There are 14 residues in the CDR3. CDR1 is MNHNS, CDR2 SASEGT, per germline.

This rearrangement joins TRBV29-1 to TRBJ1-2, with no clear D. V was shortened by 3 bases and J by 5 bases, with 4 bases between the two germline ends. CDR3 length: 10 amino acids. CDR1 and CDR2 from the germline V gene are SQVTM and ANQGSEA. The CDR3 DNA sequence: TGCAGCGTTGAGGGGTATGGCTACACCTTC. Translating gives CSVEGYGYTF.

This clone has just one count. The gene calls are TRBV5-3 and TRBJ2-1; D unclear. TRBV5-3 is an open reading frame whose function is uncertain. CDR3 length: 15 amino acids. Trimming removed 3 bases at V and 5 bases at J, with 15 bases between. In DNA form, the CDR3 reads TGTGCCAGAAGCTGGTCCGTCCCCCCCGACAATGAGCAGTTCTTC. Translating gives CARSWSVPPDNEQFF.

V gene TRBV6-4 combines with J gene TRBJ2-1; 14 bases are shared with TRBD2. Germline CDR1 and CDR2: MRHNA and SNTAGT. Trimming cost V 4 bases and J 6 bases; bases outside gene matches: 5. The CDR3 contains 16 residues. CDR3 sequence: CASSVEGTSGSNEQFF. For the CDR3, the DNA is TGTGCCAGCAGTGTAGAGGGGACTAGCGGGAGCAATGAGCAGTTCTTC.

The chain carries TRBV19 and TRBJ2-6; D is ambiguous. Germline CDR1 is LNHDA and CDR2 is SQIVND (reference sequence). Trimming took 7 bases from V and 1 from J, leaving 8 bases between them. This CDR3 is 14 amino acids long. The CDR3 loop is CASTDTSGANVLTF. CDR3 nucleotide sequence: TGTGCCAGTACCGACACTTCTGGGGCCAACGTCCTGACTTTC.

This clone appeared a few times. This chain uses TRBV2 with TRBJ2-7; the D call may be TRBD1 or TRBD2 (5 bases each). The CDR3 totals 13 residues. Trimming removed 5 bases from V and 6 bases from J, with 14 bases in between. Germline loops: CDR1 SNHLY, CDR2 FYNNEI. This CDR3 is CASSSGAGIEQYF. The CDR3 DNA reads TGTGCCAGCAGTTCCGGGGCCGGTATCGAGCAGTACTTC.

V and J are TRBV7-9 and TRBJ2-3, with TRBD2 matching over 12 bases. The CDR3 runs 17 residues. Germline V CDR1 and CDR2: SEHNR, FQNEAQ (reference sequence). V shed 5 bases and J 5 bases; nucleotides not matched to a gene: 11. In DNA form, the CDR3 reads TGTGCCAGCAGCCCCAAGCGACTAGCGGGAGTCGAAGATACGCAGTATTTT. This gives the protein CASSPKRLAGVEDTQYF.

The V and J genes are TRBV14 and TRBJ1-2; 7 nucleotides match TRBD1. J lost 5 bases, V lost 2 bases, and 8 bases had no gene match. Germline V CDR1 and CDR2: SGHDN, FVKESK. This CDR3 spans 15 amino acids. The CDR3 loop reads CASSQRQGNLYGYTF. The CDR3 coding sequence is TGTGCCAGCAGCCAAAGACAGGGAAACTTGTATGGCTACACCTTC.

The J gene is TRBJ1-1, the V gene TRBV5-1; TRBD1 matches 9 bases. Trimming at V came to 3 bases and at J to 3 bases, leaving 9 bases not matched to a gene. This CDR3 contains 16 residues. The germline V gene encodes CDR1 SGHRS and CDR2 YFSETQ. In DNA, the CDR3 is TGCGCCAGCAGCTCGACCGGACAGGGGAAAGACACTGAAGCTTTCTTT. It is translated as CASSSTGQGKDTEAFF.

The chain employs TRBV19 and TRBJ2-6, with unresolved D. Per germline, CDR1 LNHDA and CDR2 SQIVND (reference sequence). Trimming shortened V by 7 bases and J by 4 bases, and 11 bases separated the two germline ends. The CDR3 extends over 14 amino acids. The CDR3 region is CASTVRVGANVLTF. CDR3 DNA sequence: TGTGCCAGTACTGTCAGAGTCGGGGCCAACGTCCTGACTTTC.

The chain couples TRBV6-1 to TRBJ1-2; 8 bases match TRBD1. This CDR3 region has 17 residues. The junction had 10 bases not matched to a gene; V was cut back by 3 bases and J by 1 base. Germline V gene sequence: CDR1 MNHNS, CDR2 SASEGT. The CDR3, as DNA: TGTGCCAGCAGTGAGCGGGGACAGGTCACCCGTAACTATGGCTACACCTTC. Its protein is CASSERGQVTRNYGYTF.

This chain joins TRBV5-8 and TRBJ2-7; a weak D match, TRBD1 (5 bases). Germline V gene data show CDR1 as SGHTS and CDR2 as YDEGEE. CDR3 length: 14 residues. Trimming pared 4 bases from V and 2 bases from J, leaving 13 bases between. CDR3 loop: CASSAWGYTYEQYF. DNA of the CDR3: TGTGCCAGCAGCGCCTGGGGCTACACCTACGAGCAGTACTTC.

CDR3 DNA sequence: TGTGCCTGGAGTGCAGGGGCGGCAGATACGCAGTATTTT. Its protein is CAWSAGAADTQYF. The chain has TRBV30 and TRBJ2-3; D possibly corresponds to TRBD1 (6 bases). Looked up from germline, CDR1 is GTSNPN and CDR2 is SVGIG (reference sequence). V was cut by 1 base and J by 4 bases, with 9 bases left in between. The CDR3 consists of 13 residues.